This T cell receptor (beta chain) was documented in a study of shared clonotypes between healthy human individuals. Generated by immunoSEQ multiplex PCR, the TCRdb table keeps only in-frame clones and is missing some. The sample lists millions of clones, just over 90% seen once, with around 0.4% in the top ten. A note on this clone: The target antigen is unknown. At the DNA level, this CDR3 is encoded by other sequences in the same sample as well.

General study points: Sorted-subset sequencing was shown by rarefaction to be incomplete despite large depth. Clonotype sharing among donors, it was expected, would be affected by sequencing depth.

This CDR3 spans 13 amino acids. Germline trimming cut 2 bases from V and 5 bases from J; bases unmatched to any gene: 5. Germline loops: CDR1 GTSNPN, CDR2 SVGIG (reference sequence). The gene calls are TRBV30 and TRBJ1-1, with 7 bases aligning to TRBD1. The clonotype was recovered from a young man in good health. Some clones in this sample may be carry-over from other donors' samples. The sequenced sample was naive CD4+ T cells from PBMCs. Documented subset: CD45RA+ positively selected. The CDR3 loop is CAWSLTGRTEAFF. CDR3 DNA: TGTGCCTGGAGTCTGACAGGGAGAACTGAAGCTTTCTTT.